This TCR beta chain came from a study of shared clonotypes between healthy human individuals. Study overall: Three CD4 naive, three CD4 memory, two CD8 naive and one CD8 memory plate were used per donor. Study-wide findings and caveats: Memory subsets generally showed smaller estimated richness than naive subsets did. A limitation of the genetic and exposure-history diversity represented arose from few donors. Between a few donors, naive CD4 clonotypes were shared at a level of around 4.8%.

This clone was detected only a few times. The target antigen is unknown. The sample has other DNA sequences that encode this CDR3 too. CD8 cells regarded as naive lacked CD45RO, were positively chosen for CCR7, and omitted terminally differentiated effector memory CD45RA+ cells. The data were produced by immunoSEQ multiplex PCR, yet TCRdb's version contains in-frame clones alone and is incomplete. The table lists about 2.2 million clones, around 93% of them singletons. The germline CDR1 and CDR2 sequences are LNHDA and SQIVND (reference sequence). Trimming stripped 2 bases from V and 2 bases from J, with 6 bases between. CDR3 length equals 13 residues.

This receptor was taken from a man in his late teens or twenties in good health. Some clones in this sample may be carry-over from other donors' samples. Sequenced sample: naive CD8+ T cells from PBMCs. This sequence joins TRBV19 and TRBJ1-1; D not resolved. The CDR3 region has the DNA TGTGCCAGTAGTATAAGCAGAAACACTGAAGCTTTCTTT. It is translated as CASSISRNTEAFF.